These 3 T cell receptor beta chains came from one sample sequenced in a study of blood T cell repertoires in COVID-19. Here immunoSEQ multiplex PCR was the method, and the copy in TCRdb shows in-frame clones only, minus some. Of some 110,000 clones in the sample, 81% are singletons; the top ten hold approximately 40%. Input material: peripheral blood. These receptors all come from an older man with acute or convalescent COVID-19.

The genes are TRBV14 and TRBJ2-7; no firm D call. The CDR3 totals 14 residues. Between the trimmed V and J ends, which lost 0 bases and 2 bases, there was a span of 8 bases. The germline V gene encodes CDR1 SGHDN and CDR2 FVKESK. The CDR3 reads CASSQDAQAYEQYF. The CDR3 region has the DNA TGTGCCAGCAGCCAAGACGCACAAGCCTACGAGCAGTACTTC. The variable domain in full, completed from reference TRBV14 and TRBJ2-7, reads EAGVTQFPSHSVIEKGQTVTLRCDPISGHDNLYWYRRVMGKEIKFLLHFVKESKQDESGMPNNRFLAERTGGTYSTLKVQPAELEDSGVYFCASSQDAQAYEQYFGPGTRLTVT.

The DNA for the CDR3 is TGTGCCAGCAGCTTAAATAACATTGGCTTTGAGCAGTACTTC. Protein product: CASSLNNIGFEQYF. The V gene is TRBV11-2, the J gene TRBJ2-7, with unresolved D. The CDR3 contains 14 residues. Germline values: CDR1 SGHAT, CDR2 FQNNGV. The V and J ends lost 2 bases and 7 bases respectively, with 15 bases between them.

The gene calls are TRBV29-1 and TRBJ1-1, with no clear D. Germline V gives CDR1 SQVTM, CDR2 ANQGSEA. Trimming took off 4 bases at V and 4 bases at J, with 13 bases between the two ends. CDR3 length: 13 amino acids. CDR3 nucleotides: TGCAGCGTTGTTAGCAGGAGCGGCACTGAAGCTTTCTTT. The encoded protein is CSVVSRSGTEAFF.